This T cell receptor beta chain emerged from a study of T-cell reconstitution after alpha-beta-depleted transplantation in children. This clonotype was seen a few times. Unique molecular identifiers were built into the TCRbeta library. TCRdb re-called the PCR reads through MiXCR, storing one row per CDR3 protein. The sample holds about 360,000 distinct CDR3 sequences, 13% seen once. The CDR3 loop spans 13 amino acids. V dropped 5 bases and J dropped 5 bases, with 10 bases sitting between them. Germline assignment: CDR1 LGHDT and CDR2 YNNKEL (reference sequence). Sequencing used PBMCs, obtained from the stem cell graft. This sequence was found in a human donor who donated a stem cell graft to a child with Fanconi anemia. This rearrangement joins TRBV3-1 to TRBJ2-4; D call uncertain. CDR3 protein: CASSAAEQNIQYF. CDR3 in DNA: TGTGCCAGCAGCGCGGCAGAGCAAAACATTCAGTACTTC.